The 20 T cell receptor beta chains in this list originate from one sample, sequenced in a study of cytomegalovirus exposure and HLA in healthy donors. The data were produced by immunoSEQ multiplex PCR, yet TCRdb's version contains in-frame clones alone and is incomplete. The table has some 230,000 clones, about 93% seen once. Sample: PBMCs. These receptors all come from a woman aged 18-29 years in good health and CMV-seronegative.

J is TRBJ2-2 and V is TRBV5-1; tentatively, D is TRBD1 (6 bases). The germline V and J ends were trimmed by 5 bases and 6 bases, with 14 bases remaining between them. The CDR3 is 14 amino acids. The V gene's germline CDR1 is SGHRS and CDR2 YFSETQ. CDR3 coding DNA: TGCGCCAGCAGACCTGACAGGTTGGCCGGGGAGCTGTTTTTT. It encodes CASRPDRLAGELFF.

The CDR3 protein is CASSEFAGSTGELFF. In DNA, the CDR3 is TGTGCCAGCAGTGAATTTGCGGGGAGTACCGGGGAGCTGTTTTTT. This chain uses TRBV2 with TRBJ2-2; tentatively, D is TRBD2 (6 bases). The CDR3 extends over 15 amino acids. V was clipped by 2 bases and J by 5 bases, with 12 bases between them. CDR1 and CDR2 from the germline V gene are SNHLY and FYNNEI. Full variable domain (outside the CDR3, taken from reference TRBV2 and TRBJ2-2): EPEVTQTPSHQVTQMGQEVILRCVPISNHLYFYWYRQILGQKVEFLVSFYNNEISEKSEIFDDQFSVERPDGSNFTLKIRSTKLEDSAMYFCASSEFAGSTGELFFGEGSRLTVL.

V and J are TRBV5-1 and TRBJ2-7; 7 bases are shared with TRBD2. This CDR3 is built from 15 residues. V was pared by 0 bases and J by 0 bases, with 3 bases of the junction left unmatched. The germline V gene encodes CDR1 SGHRS and CDR2 YFSETQ. The CDR3 nucleotides are TGCGCCAGCAGCTTGGGTAGCGGGCCCTCCTACGAGCAGTACTTC. Encoded protein: CASSLGSGPSYEQYF.

CDR3 sequence: CASSPGLAGAQTSYEQYF. The CDR3 DNA is TGTGCCAGCAGCCCCGGGTTAGCGGGGGCACAGACGTCCTACGAGCAGTACTTC. The V gene is TRBV7-7, the J gene TRBJ2-7, with TRBD2 matching over 9 bases. Germline CDR1 and CDR2: SSHAT and FNYEAQ (reference sequence). This CDR3 comprises 18 residues. The junction had 15 bases not matched to a gene; V was cut back by 5 bases and J by 1 base.

The gene calls are TRBV5-1 and TRBJ2-3; D is possibly TRBD2 (6 bases). Germline V gene data show CDR1 as SGHRS and CDR2 as YFSETQ. This CDR3 is built from 14 residues. The V end lost 5 bases, the J end lost 6 bases, and 16 bases lay between the germline ends. The CDR3 bases are TGCGCCAGCAGAAAGGAGGGGTTTGTGGATACGCAGTATTTT. Protein: CASRKEGFVDTQYF.

This chain connects TRBV6-6 to TRBJ1-5; 10 bases fit TRBD1. Per germline, CDR1 MNHNY and CDR2 SVGAGI (reference sequence). V shed 6 bases, J shed 6 bases, and the junction held 8 bases outside the gene matches. This CDR3 is built from 15 residues. The chain's CDR3 is CASRTGTGDFQPQHF. The DNA for the CDR3 is TGTGCCAGCAGGACCGGGACAGGGGATTTTCAGCCCCAGCATTTT.

This chain links TRBV30 with TRBJ2-3; TRBD1 matches at 8 bases. V lost 2 bases and J lost 4; bases outside the gene matches: 5. CDR1 and CDR2 from the germline V gene are GTSNPN and SVGIG (reference sequence). This CDR3 is 14 amino acids long. CDR3 region: CAWSLDRAPDTQYF. The CDR3 nucleotides are TGTGCCTGGAGTTTGGACAGGGCTCCAGATACGCAGTATTTT. Supplemented by reference TRBV30 and TRBJ2-3, the full variable domain reads SQTIHQWPATLVQPVGSPLSLECTVEGTSNPNLYWYRQAAGRGLQLLFYSVGIGQISSEVPQNLSASRPQDRQFILSSKKLLLSDSGFYLCAWSLDRAPDTQYFGPGTRLTVL.

V and J are TRBV6-1 and TRBJ2-1; D possibly corresponds to TRBD1 (6 bases). CDR3 size: 13 residues. Germline V gene sequence: CDR1 MNHNS, CDR2 SASEGT. The V gene lost 3 bases and the J gene lost 10 bases, with 13 bases spanning the gap. The CDR3 loop is CASSELGAGEQFF. The CDR3 DNA reads TGTGCCAGCAGTGAGTTGGGGGCAGGGGAGCAGTTCTTC.

The chain employs TRBV11-2 and TRBJ1-1, with a possible D match to TRBD1 (5 bases). Between the trimmed V and J ends, which lost 1 base and 6 bases, there was a span of 18 bases. The length of the CDR3 is 16 residues. Germline CDR1 is SGHAT and CDR2 is FQNNGV. This CDR3 is CASSLGGGLGAPEAFF. CDR3 DNA: TGTGCCAGCAGCTTAGGCGGGGGGTTAGGGGCGCCTGAAGCTTTCTTT.

This chain links TRBV27 with TRBJ2-1, with 10 bases lining up with TRBD1. There are 15 residues in the CDR3. Germline-derived CDR1 and CDR2 are MNHEY and SMNVEV (reference sequence). Trimming took 4 bases from V and 9 from J; bases not matched to a gene: 9. CDR3 sequence: CASSSWDRGPSEQFF. The CDR3 nucleotides are TGTGCCAGCAGTTCTTGGGACAGGGGACCTAGTGAGCAGTTCTTC.

The chain employs TRBV18 and TRBJ1-1; 11 positions agree with TRBD1. CDR3 length: 16 residues. Trimming removed 2 bases from V and 5 bases from J; junction bases left unmatched: 7. The germline CDR1 and CDR2 sequences are KGHSH and LQKENI. As DNA, the CDR3 is TGTGCCAGCTCACCAGCTCCGGGACAGGGGGGGACTGAAGCTTTCTTT. Translated, it gives CASSPAPGQGGTEAFF.

V is TRBV28 and J is TRBJ2-1; 13 bases are shared with TRBD2. The CDR3 runs to 16 residues. Per the germline V gene, CDR1 is MDHEN and CDR2 is SYDVKM. V trimming: 7 bases; J trimming: 7 bases; junction bases outside the gene matches: 10. CDR3 coding DNA: TGTGCCAGCAAGTTGACTAGCGGGAGGTTTTGGAATGAGCAGTTCTTC. This translates into CASKLTSGRFWNEQFF.

V and J are TRBV29-1 and TRBJ2-1; D might be TRBD1 (5 bases). V lost 2 bases and J lost 5, with 13 bases in between. Germline values: CDR1 SQVTM, CDR2 ANQGSEA. This CDR3 is 14 amino acids long. The CDR3 loop is CSVELQDPHNEQFF. The CDR3 DNA sequence: TGCAGCGTTGAACTACAGGATCCCCACAATGAGCAGTTCTTC.

The chain couples TRBV29-1 to TRBJ2-7; no firm D call. V was pared by 5 bases and J by 4 bases, with 6 bases between. Germline V CDR1 and CDR2: SQVTM, ANQGSEA. The CDR3 runs to 10 residues. CDR3 sequence (DNA): TGCAGCGTTCTCAGGTACGAGCAGTACTTC. Its protein is CSVLRYEQYF.

The chain recombines TRBV19 with TRBJ2-5; D uncertain. The CDR3 sequence is 12 residues long. The germline V gene has CDR1 LNHDA and CDR2 SQIVND (reference sequence). V lost 2 bases and J lost 3, with 4 bases in between. CDR3 coding DNA: TGTGCCAGTAGTATACAAAAAGAGACCCAGTACTTC. Translation: CASSIQKETQYF.

This sequence joins TRBV10-3 and TRBJ2-2; 12 bases match TRBD1. V dropped 0 bases and J dropped 0; count of bases not matched to a gene: 2. The CDR3 has 18 amino acids. CDR1 ENHRY and CDR2 SYGVKD come from the germline V gene. The CDR3 DNA sequence: TGTGCCATCAGTGAGTCGGGACAGGGGGCACCGAACACCGGGGAGCTGTTTTTT. It codes for CAISESGQGAPNTGELFF.

Comments on this clone: The same CDR3 arises from other DNA sequences in this sample as well. This chain joins TRBV11-3 and TRBJ1-2; 7 bases align to TRBD1. This CDR3 contains 13 residues. The trim removed 5 bases at V and 8 bases at J, leaving 8 bases unmatched. Germline V gene lookup returns CDR1 SGHNT and CDR2 YENEEA. The CDR3 here is CASSRGGGYGYTF. The CDR3 DNA follows: TGTGCCAGCAGCCGAGGGGGCGGATACGGCTACACCTTC.

V usage is TRBV15 and J usage is TRBJ2-3; the match to TRBD1 covers 8 bases. The CDR3 runs 22 residues. J lost 6 bases, V lost 0 bases, and 26 bases had no gene match. Germline CDR1 is LNHNV and CDR2 is YYDKDF (reference sequence). This chain's CDR3 is CATSRDQGAGLGSRATHDTQYF. CDR3 sequence (DNA): TGTGCCACCAGCAGAGACCAGGGGGCAGGGTTGGGCTCCCGGGCAACACACGATACGCAGTATTTT.

J is TRBJ2-7 and V is TRBV27, with TRBD2 matching 10 bases. This CDR3 is built from 15 residues. The V and J ends lost 1 base and 6 bases, in that order; junction bases with no gene match: 6. Germline CDR1 is MNHEY and CDR2 is SMNVEV (reference sequence). The CDR3 region is CASSLYLAGELEQYF. The CDR3 DNA reads as TGTGCCAGCAGTTTATATCTAGCGGGAGAGCTCGAGCAGTACTTC.

This chain uses TRBV19 with TRBJ1-2, with D possibly being TRBD1 (5 bases). This CDR3 spans 15 amino acids. Trimming removed 4 bases from V and 8 bases from J, with 20 bases in between. CDR1 is LNHDA, CDR2 SQIVND, per germline (reference sequence). CDR3 in DNA: TGTGCCAGTAGTACGGGGGAGGGAGCCTCGACGGGCTACACCTTC. This translates into CASSTGEGASTGYTF.